The present TCR beta chain was sequenced within a study of blood T cell repertoires in COVID-19. Turning to the study itself: COVID-19 samples collected from the United States, Italy and Spain covered acute and convalescent phases. From T cells, B-cell-depleted T cells, or PBMCs came the material, which was cDNA or gDNA.

Followed over time, Seattle patients had been enrolled while infection was active. V dropped 4 bases and J dropped 2; count of bases not matched to a gene: 4. Germline CDR1 is SGHDT and CDR2 is YYEEEE. The CDR3 contains 16 residues. A remark on this clone: In the same sample, other DNA sequences code for this CDR3.

Per the study methods: Reference gene primer amplification gave nucleated cell count estimates. Clones were read by immunoSEQ multiplex PCR, and TCRdb kept only the in-frame ones, dropping some. Clone size and the V and J calls come from that table; the DNA yielded D and trimming. Found here are around 460,000 clones, 85% to 90% of them singletons; the top ten hold about 0.91%. V gene TRBV5-6 combines with J gene TRBJ2-1, with 12 nucleotides matching TRBD2. The clonotype comes from a man younger than 30 with COVID-19, enrolled during active disease. Sequenced: peripheral blood. CDR3 coding DNA: TGTGCCAGCAGCCCACTAGCGGGGGGCGCCTACAATGAGCAGTTCTTC. Translating it yields CASSPLAGGAYNEQFF.